What follows is one T cell receptor beta chain and its context. Germline values: CDR1 SGHRS, CDR2 YFSETQ. This CDR3 comprises 15 residues. V trimming: 3 bases; J trimming: 4 bases; junction bases outside the gene matches: 7. This record comes from a study of blood T cell repertoires in COVID-19. This table comes from immunoSEQ multiplex PCR, and its TCRdb copy is limited to in-frame clones, with some not included. The sample lists fewer than 300,000 clones; about 89% were seen once. Material: peripheral blood. The TCR sequence derives from a woman aged 45 to 65 with acute or convalescent COVID-19. The chain joins TRBV5-1 to TRBJ2-1, with TRBD1 matching 7 bases. The CDR3 sequence is CASSSTGLNYNEQFF. The CDR3 nucleotides read TGCGCCAGCAGCTCGACAGGGCTTAATTACAATGAGCAGTTCTTC.